The present entry profiles one T cell receptor beta chain with its context. V was trimmed by 5 bases and J by 2 bases, leaving 12 bases between them. CDR1 is SGHVS and CDR2 is FQNEAQ in the germline V gene. CDR3 length equals 14 residues. Survey-level immunoSEQ sequencing profiled the TCR beta repertoire. Sequencing was performed with immunoSEQ multiplex PCR; in TCRdb, only in-frame clones are kept and a portion is missing. The data contain roughly 68,000 clones, around 95% of them singletons. The sequencing sample was made of PBMCs. The rearrangement joins TRBV7-8 to TRBJ1-2; D not certain. This receptor was taken from a man aged 40-55 years with rheumatoid arthritis. CDR3 region: CASSRARENYGYTF. DNA of the CDR3: TGTGCCAGCAGCCGCGCAAGGGAAAACTATGGCTACACCTTC. The whole variable domain, remainder taken from reference TRBV7-8 and TRBJ1-2, is GAGVSQSPRYKVAKRGQDVALRCDPISGHVSLFWYQQALGQGPEFLTYFQNEAQLDKSGLPSDRFFAERPEGSVSTLKIQRTQQEDSAVYLCASSRARENYGYTFGSGTRLTVV.